This TCR beta chain was documented in a study of response to subunit inactivated influenza vaccine. One entry per CDR3 protein, called by TCRdb with MiXCR from the RT-PCR reads. The sample carries over 750,000 distinct CDR3 sequences, approximately 22% recorded once. Unmatched junction bases numbered 5, after V lost 6 bases and J lost 5 bases. The CDR3 has 13 residues. Study-wide results and caveats: Researchers suggested that each seasonal influenza vaccination recruits few new T cells.

With respect to this clonotype: Its antigen is currently unknown.

The TCR comes from a man aged 45-65 years who received an inactivated influenza vaccine. The specimen was PBMCs from blood, collected 5 to 6 days after vaccination. This rearrangement joins TRBV12-3 or TRBV12-4 to TRBJ1-2; 8 bases match TRBD1. Here the CDR3 reads CASSWDRSYGYTF. The DNA of the CDR3 is TGTGCCAGCAGCTGGGACAGGAGTTATGGCTACACCTTC.